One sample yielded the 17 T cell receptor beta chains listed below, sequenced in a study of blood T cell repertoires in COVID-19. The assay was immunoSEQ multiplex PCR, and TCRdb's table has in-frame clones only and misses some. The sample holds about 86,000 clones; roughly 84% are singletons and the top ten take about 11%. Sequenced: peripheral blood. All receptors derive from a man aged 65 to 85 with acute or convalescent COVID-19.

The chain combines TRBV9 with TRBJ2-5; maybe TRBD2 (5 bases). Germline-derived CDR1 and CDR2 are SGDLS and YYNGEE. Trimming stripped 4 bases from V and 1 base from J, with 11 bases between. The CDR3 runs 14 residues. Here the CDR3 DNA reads TGTGCCAGCAGCCCCCGGGGATTCCAAGAGACCCAGTACTTC. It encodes CASSPRGFQETQYF.

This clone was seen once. CDR3 sequence: CASSQEGDFSQPQHF. The CDR3 bases are TGCGCCAGCAGCCAAGAAGGGGATTTCAGTCAGCCCCAGCATTTT. V usage is TRBV4-1 and J usage is TRBJ1-5; TRBD1 might be the D (5 bases). V gave up 0 bases and J gave up 6 bases, with 12 bases separating them. CDR1 is MGHRA, CDR2 YSYEKL, per germline. The CDR3 length is 15 residues.

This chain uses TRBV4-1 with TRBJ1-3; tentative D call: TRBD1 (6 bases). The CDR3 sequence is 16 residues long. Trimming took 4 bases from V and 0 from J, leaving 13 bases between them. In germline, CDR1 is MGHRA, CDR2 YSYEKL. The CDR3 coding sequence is TGCGCCAGCAGCCTACCCAGGGGCCCCTCTGGAAACACCATATATTTT. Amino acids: CASSLPRGPSGNTIYF.

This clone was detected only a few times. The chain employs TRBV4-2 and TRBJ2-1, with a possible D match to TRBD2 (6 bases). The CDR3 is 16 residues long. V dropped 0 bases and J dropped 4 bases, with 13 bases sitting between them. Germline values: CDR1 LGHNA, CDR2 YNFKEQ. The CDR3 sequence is CASSQDGGTFYNEQFF. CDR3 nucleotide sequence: TGTGCCAGCAGCCAAGACGGTGGGACTTTTTACAATGAGCAGTTCTTC.

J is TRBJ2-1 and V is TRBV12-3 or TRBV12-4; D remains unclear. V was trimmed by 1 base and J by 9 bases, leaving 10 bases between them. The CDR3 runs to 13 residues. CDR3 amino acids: CASSLGGSAEQFF. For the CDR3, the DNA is TGTGCCAGCAGTTTAGGCGGCTCGGCTGAGCAGTTCTTC.

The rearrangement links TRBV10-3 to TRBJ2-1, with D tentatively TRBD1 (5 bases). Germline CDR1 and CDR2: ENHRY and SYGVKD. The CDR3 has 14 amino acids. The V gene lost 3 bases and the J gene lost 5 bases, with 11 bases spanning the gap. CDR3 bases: TGTGCCATCAGTGAAGGGGCTATGAACAATGAGCAGTTCTTC. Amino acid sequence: CAISEGAMNNEQFF.

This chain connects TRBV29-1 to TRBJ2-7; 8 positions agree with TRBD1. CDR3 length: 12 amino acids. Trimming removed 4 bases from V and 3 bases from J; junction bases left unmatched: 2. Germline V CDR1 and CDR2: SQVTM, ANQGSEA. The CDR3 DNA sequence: TGCAGCGTTGTCGGACAGGGCTACGAGCAGTACTTC. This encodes CSVVGQGYEQYF.

The CDR3 DNA sequence: TGTGCCAGCAGCTCCTACGGACTGTACGAGCAGTACTTC. This gives the protein CASSSYGLYEQYF. J is TRBJ2-7 and V is TRBV5-4; D may be TRBD2 (5 bases). The V end lost 3 bases, the J end lost 4 bases, and 11 bases lay between the germline ends. Germline V gene lookup returns CDR1 SGHNT and CDR2 YYREEE (reference sequence). The CDR3 loop spans 13 amino acids.

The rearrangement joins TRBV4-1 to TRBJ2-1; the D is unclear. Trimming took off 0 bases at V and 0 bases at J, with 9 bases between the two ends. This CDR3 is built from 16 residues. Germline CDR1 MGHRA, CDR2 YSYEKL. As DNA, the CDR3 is TGCGCCAGCAGCCAAGAAGGTTGGAGCTCCTACAATGAGCAGTTCTTC. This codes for CASSQEGWSSYNEQFF.

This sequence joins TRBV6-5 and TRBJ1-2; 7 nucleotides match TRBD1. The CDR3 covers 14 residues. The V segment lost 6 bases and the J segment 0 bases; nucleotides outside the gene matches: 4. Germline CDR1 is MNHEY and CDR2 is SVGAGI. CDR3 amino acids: CASSDGQANYGYTF. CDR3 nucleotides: TGTGCCAGCAGCGACGGACAGGCTAACTATGGCTACACCTTC.

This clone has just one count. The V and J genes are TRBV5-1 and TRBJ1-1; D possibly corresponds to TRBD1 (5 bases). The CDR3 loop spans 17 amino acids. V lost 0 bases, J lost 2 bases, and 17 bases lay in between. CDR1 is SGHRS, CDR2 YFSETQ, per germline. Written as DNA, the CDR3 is TGCGCCAGCAGCTTGGGTAGCCGGGGGATGGTAAACACTGAAGCTTTCTTT. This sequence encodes CASSLGSRGMVNTEAFF.

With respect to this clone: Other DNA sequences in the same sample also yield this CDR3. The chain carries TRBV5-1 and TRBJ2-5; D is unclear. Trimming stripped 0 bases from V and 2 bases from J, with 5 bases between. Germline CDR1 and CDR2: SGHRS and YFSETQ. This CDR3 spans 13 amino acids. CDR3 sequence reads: CASSLGGQETQYF. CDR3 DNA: TGCGCCAGCAGCTTGGGCGGACAAGAGACCCAGTACTTC.

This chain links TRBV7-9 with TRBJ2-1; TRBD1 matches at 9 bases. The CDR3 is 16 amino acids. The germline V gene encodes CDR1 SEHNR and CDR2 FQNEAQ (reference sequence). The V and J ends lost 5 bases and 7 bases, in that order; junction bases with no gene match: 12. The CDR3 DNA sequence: TGTGCCAGCAGCCCGGCACAGGGGGCGATTAGTAATGAGCAGTTCTTC. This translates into CASSPAQGAISNEQFF.

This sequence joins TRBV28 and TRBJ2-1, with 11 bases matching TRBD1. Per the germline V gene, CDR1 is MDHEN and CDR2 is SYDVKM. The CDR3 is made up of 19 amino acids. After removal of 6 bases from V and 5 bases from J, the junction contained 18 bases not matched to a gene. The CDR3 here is CASSSPGQGGIGGDNEQFF. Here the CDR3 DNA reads TGTGCCAGCAGCTCCCCGGGACAGGGGGGGATAGGGGGTGACAATGAGCAGTTCTTC.

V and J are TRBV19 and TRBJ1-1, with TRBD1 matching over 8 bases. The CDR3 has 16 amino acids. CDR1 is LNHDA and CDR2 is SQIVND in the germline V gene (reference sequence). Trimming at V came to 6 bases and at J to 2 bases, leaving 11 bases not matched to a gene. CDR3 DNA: TGTGCCAGTAGAGTGACCCGACAGGGGCCCAACACTGAAGCTTTCTTT. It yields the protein CASRVTRQGPNTEAFF. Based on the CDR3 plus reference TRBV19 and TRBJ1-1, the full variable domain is DGGITQSPKYLFRKEGQNVTLSCEQNLNHDAMYWYRQDPGQGLRLIYYSQIVNDFQKGDIAEGYSVSREKKESFPLTVTSAQKNPTAFYLCASRVTRQGPNTEAFFGQGTRLTVV.

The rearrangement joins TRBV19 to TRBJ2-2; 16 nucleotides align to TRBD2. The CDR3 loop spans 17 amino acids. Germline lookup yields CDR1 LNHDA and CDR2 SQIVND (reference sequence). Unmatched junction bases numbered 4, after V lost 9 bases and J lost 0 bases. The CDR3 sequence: CASSGTSGGANTGELFF. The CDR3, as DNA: TGTGCCAGCTCTGGGACTAGCGGGGGGGCGAACACCGGGGAGCTGTTTTTT.

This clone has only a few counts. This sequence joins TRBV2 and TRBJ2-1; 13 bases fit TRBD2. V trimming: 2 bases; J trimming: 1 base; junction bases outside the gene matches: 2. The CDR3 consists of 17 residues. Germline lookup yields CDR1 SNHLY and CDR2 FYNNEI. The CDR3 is CASSEMGLAGSYNEQFF. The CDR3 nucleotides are TGTGCCAGCAGTGAAATGGGACTAGCGGGGTCCTACAATGAGCAGTTCTTC. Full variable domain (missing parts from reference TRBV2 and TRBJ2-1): EPEVTQTPSHQVTQMGQEVILRCVPISNHLYFYWYRQILGQKVEFLVSFYNNEISEKSEIFDDQFSVERPDGSNFTLKIRSTKLEDSAMYFCASSEMGLAGSYNEQFFGPGTRLTVL.